One and the same sample provided the 12 T cell receptor beta chains below, sequenced in a study of cytomegalovirus exposure and HLA in healthy donors. PCR amplification relied on 60 Vbeta primers (plus 13 Jbeta primers). Assay used: immunoSEQ multiplex PCR; TCRdb lists only in-frame clones, some missing. Of 85,000 to 130,000 clones in the sample, over 60% were seen once. Sequencing was performed on PBMCs. These receptors were obtained from a man aged 60 to 69 in good health and CMV-seropositive.

This chain connects TRBV15 to TRBJ1-5; D uncertain. The CDR3 is made up of 14 amino acids. V gave up 3 bases and J gave up 3 bases, with 9 bases separating them. Germline V gene sequence: CDR1 LNHNV, CDR2 YYDKDF (reference sequence). CDR3 amino acids: CATSSRVSNQPQHF. The CDR3 coding sequence is TGTGCCACCAGCAGTCGGGTTTCCAATCAGCCCCAGCATTTT.

This clone showed up just once. V usage is TRBV27 and J usage is TRBJ2-5; no definite D call. This CDR3 contains 11 residues. Trimming removed 5 bases at V and 6 bases at J, with 7 bases between. The germline gives CDR1 MNHEY, CDR2 SMNVEV (reference sequence). CDR3 nucleotides: TGTGCCAGCAGTCTGGGCCAGACCCAGTACTTC. Its protein product is CASSLGQTQYF.

This sequence joins TRBV19 and TRBJ1-1; TRBD1 aligns across 9 bases. The V and J ends lost 6 bases and 1 base, in that order; junction bases with no gene match: 6. Germline CDR1 reads LNHDA; CDR2 reads SQIVND (reference sequence). The CDR3 spans 15 residues. The CDR3 DNA is TGTGCCAGTAGAGCACAGGGGGCGGGGAACACTGAAGCTTTCTTT. As protein: CASRAQGAGNTEAFF.

This clone was observed a single time. The chain combines TRBV5-4 with TRBJ2-7; D gene unclear. This CDR3 comprises 15 residues. V was trimmed by 4 bases and J by 0 bases, leaving 14 bases between them. Per the germline V gene, CDR1 is SGHNT and CDR2 is YYREEE (reference sequence). CDR3 amino acids: CASSHDSGGSYEQYF. CDR3 DNA: TGTGCCAGCAGCCATGACTCTGGTGGCTCCTACGAGCAGTACTTC.

The chain links TRBV19 to TRBJ1-2, with 8 bases fitting TRBD1. Germline trimming cut 10 bases from V and 2 bases from J; bases unmatched to any gene: 3. The CDR3 contains 12 residues. CDR1 is LNHDA and CDR2 is SQIVND in the germline V gene (reference sequence). The CDR3 DNA reads as TGTGCCACCGGGGACAGGAACTATGGCTACACCTTC. Its protein is CATGDRNYGYTF.

The chain uses TRBV2 and TRBJ1-5; D is perhaps TRBD1 (5 bases). The CDR3 spans 14 residues. Germline lookup yields CDR1 SNHLY and CDR2 FYNNEI. Trimming cost V 5 bases and J 5 bases, with 13 bases left between them. The CDR3 loop is CASSFGGGYQPQHF. CDR3 nucleotides: TGTGCCAGCAGTTTCGGGGGGGGATATCAGCCCCAGCATTTT.

The V call is TRBV6-1, the J call TRBJ1-2; 9 bases map to TRBD1. J gave up 8 bases and V 7 bases, and 8 bases lay outside the gene matches. There are 13 residues in the CDR3. CDR1 is MNHNS and CDR2 is SASEGT in the germline V gene. CDR3 nucleotide sequence: TGTGCCAGCACGGGACGGGACAGGGTAGGCTACACCTTC. As protein: CASTGRDRVGYTF.

V and J are TRBV5-1 and TRBJ2-1; D gene uncertain. CDR3 length equals 13 residues. Trimming took off 0 bases at V and 5 bases at J, with 6 bases between the two ends. Germline loops: CDR1 SGHRS, CDR2 YFSETQ. The CDR3 DNA is TGCGCCAGCAGCTTGGGGGCTGACAATGAGCAGTTCTTC. Protein sequence: CASSLGADNEQFF.

A note on this clone: Other DNA sequences in the same sample also yield this CDR3. V is TRBV7-8 and J is TRBJ1-6; possible D gene TRBD1, 5 bases. V gave up 0 bases and J gave up 4 bases, with 13 bases separating them. This CDR3 has 17 residues. Germline CDR1 is SGHVS and CDR2 is FQNEAQ. The CDR3 region is CASSLASTQVYNSPLHF. DNA of the CDR3: TGTGCCAGCAGCTTAGCTTCCACACAGGTGTATAATTCACCCCTCCACTTT.

With respect to this clone: This specimen includes other DNA sequences encoding the same CDR3. V usage is TRBV7-9 and J usage is TRBJ1-1; 9 bases line up with TRBD1. The CDR3 covers 16 residues. Germline V gene data show CDR1 as SEHNR and CDR2 as FQNEAQ (reference sequence). Trimming at V came to 1 base and at J to 8 bases, leaving 11 bases not matched to a gene. CDR3 protein: CASSLDRGQGRTEAFF. In DNA form, the CDR3 reads TGTGCCAGCAGCTTAGACAGGGGACAGGGTAGAACCGAAGCTTTCTTT.

This clone appeared once. The genes are TRBV2 and TRBJ1-2, with a possible D match to TRBD1 (6 bases). This CDR3 has 15 amino acids. With 6 bases removed from V and 0 bases from J, the gap between germline ends came to 14 bases. Germline V CDR1 and CDR2: SNHLY, FYNNEI. The CDR3 loop reads CASSRDRTSNYGYTF. DNA for the CDR3: TGTGCCAGCAGCCGAGACAGGACCTCTAACTATGGCTACACCTTC.

This chain connects TRBV18 to TRBJ2-3, with TRBD2 matching over 8 bases. The germline V gene encodes CDR1 KGHSH and CDR2 LQKENI. V lost 3 bases to trimming and J lost 2 bases; unmatched junction nucleotides: 4. The CDR3 is 15 residues long. CDR3 sequence reads: CASSPRTSSTDTQYF. CDR3 nucleotide sequence: TGTGCCAGCTCACCCCGGACTAGCTCCACAGATACGCAGTATTTT.